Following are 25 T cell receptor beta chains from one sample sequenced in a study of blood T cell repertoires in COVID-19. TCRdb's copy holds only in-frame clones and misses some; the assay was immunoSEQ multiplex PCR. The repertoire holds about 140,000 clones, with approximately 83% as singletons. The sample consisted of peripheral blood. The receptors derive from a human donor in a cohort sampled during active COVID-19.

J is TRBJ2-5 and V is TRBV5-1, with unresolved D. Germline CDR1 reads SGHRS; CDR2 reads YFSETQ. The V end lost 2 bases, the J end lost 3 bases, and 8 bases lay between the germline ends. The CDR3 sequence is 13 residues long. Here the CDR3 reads CASSLAPKETQYF. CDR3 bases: TGCGCCAGCAGCTTAGCTCCCAAAGAGACCCAGTACTTC.

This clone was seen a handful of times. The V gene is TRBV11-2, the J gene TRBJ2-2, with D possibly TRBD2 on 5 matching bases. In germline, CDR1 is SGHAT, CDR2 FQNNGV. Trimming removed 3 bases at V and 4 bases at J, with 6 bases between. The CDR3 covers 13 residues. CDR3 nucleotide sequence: TGTGCCAGCAGCTTCGGGGTCACCGGGGAGCTGTTTTTT. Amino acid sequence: CASSFGVTGELFF.

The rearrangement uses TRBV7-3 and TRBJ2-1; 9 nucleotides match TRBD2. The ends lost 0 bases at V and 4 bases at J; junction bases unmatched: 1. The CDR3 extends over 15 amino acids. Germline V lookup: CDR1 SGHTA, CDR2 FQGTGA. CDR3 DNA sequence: TGTGCCAGCAGCTTAACTAGCGGGAGATACAATGAGCAGTTCTTC. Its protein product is CASSLTSGRYNEQFF.

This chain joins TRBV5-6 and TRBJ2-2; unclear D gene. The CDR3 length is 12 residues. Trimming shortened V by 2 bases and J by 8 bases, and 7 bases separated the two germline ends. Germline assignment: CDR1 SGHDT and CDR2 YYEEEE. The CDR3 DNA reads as TGTGCCAGCAGCTTCACTTTTGGGGAGCTGTTTTTT. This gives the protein CASSFTFGELFF.

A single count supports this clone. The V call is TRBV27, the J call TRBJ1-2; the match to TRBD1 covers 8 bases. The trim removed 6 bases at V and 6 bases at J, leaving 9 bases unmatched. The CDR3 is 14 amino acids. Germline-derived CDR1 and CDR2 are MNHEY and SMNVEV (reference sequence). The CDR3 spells CASRPRTGGDGYTF. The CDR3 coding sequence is TGTGCCAGCAGACCTAGAACAGGGGGGGATGGCTACACCTTC.

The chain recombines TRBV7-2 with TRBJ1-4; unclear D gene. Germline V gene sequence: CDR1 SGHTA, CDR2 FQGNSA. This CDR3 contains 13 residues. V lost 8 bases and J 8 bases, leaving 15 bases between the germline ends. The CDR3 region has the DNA TGTGCCAGCTCTAGGAGACGTATCGAAAAACTGTTTTTT. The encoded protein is CASSRRRIEKLFF.

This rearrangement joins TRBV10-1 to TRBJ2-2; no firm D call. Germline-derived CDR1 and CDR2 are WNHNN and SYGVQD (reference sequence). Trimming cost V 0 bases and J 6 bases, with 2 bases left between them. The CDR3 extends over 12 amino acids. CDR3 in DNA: TGCGCCAGCAGTGAGTCCGCCGGGGAGCTGTTTTTT. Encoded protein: CASSESAGELFF.

For the CDR3, the DNA is TGTGCCAGCAGCTCGCACCCGCCGGGACTAGGAGGCGAGCAGTTCTTC. It translates to CASSSHPPGLGGEQFF. This chain uses TRBV21-1 with TRBJ2-1; the table's D call, TRBD2, was not checked against the DNA. TRBV21-1 is noted as a pseudogene. The CDR3 sequence is 16 residues long.

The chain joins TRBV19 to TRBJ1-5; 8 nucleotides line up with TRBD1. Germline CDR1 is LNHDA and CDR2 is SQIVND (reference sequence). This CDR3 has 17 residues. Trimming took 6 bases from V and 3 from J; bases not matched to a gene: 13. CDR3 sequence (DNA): TGTGCCAGTAGGACCCGGGGCGCAGGGGGCTACAATCAGCCCCAGCATTTT. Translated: CASRTRGAGGYNQPQHF.

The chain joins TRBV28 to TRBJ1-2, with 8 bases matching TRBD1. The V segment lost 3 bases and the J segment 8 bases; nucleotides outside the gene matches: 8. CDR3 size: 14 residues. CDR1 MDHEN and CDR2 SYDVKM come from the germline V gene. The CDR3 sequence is CASSFLDRGRGYTF. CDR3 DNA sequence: TGTGCCAGCAGTTTCCTCGACAGGGGTAGAGGCTACACCTTC.

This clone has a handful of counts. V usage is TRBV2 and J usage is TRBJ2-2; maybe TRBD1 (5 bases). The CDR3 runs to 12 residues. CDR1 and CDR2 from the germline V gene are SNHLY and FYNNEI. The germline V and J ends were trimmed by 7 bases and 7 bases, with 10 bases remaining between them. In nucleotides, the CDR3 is TGTGCCAGCACCACCAGGGTCGGGGAGCTGTTTTTT. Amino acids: CASTTRVGELFF.

The CDR3 is CASSPKSPSGGEQFF. DNA for the CDR3: TGTGCCAGCAGCCCCAAGAGTCCTAGCGGGGGAGAGCAGTTCTTC. This chain connects TRBV3-1 (or the pseudogene TRBV3-2) to TRBJ2-1; 10 bases are shared with TRBD2. Germline V lookup: CDR1 LGHDT, CDR2 YNNKEL (reference sequence). The CDR3 length is 15 residues. After removal of 4 bases from V and 10 bases from J, the junction contained 10 bases not matched to a gene.

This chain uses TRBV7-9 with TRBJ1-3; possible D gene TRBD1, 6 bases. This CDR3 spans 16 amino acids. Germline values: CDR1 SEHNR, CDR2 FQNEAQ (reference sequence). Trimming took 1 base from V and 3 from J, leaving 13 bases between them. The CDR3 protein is CASSLGPVGGGNTIYF. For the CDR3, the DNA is TGTGCCAGCAGCTTAGGCCCCGTAGGGGGTGGAAACACCATATATTTT.

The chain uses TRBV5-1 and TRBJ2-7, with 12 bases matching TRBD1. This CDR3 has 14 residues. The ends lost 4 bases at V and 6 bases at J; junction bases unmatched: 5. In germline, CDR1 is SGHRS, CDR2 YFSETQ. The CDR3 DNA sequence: TGCGCCAGCAGCCCGGGACAGGGGGCCCTCGAGCAGTACTTC. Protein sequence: CASSPGQGALEQYF.

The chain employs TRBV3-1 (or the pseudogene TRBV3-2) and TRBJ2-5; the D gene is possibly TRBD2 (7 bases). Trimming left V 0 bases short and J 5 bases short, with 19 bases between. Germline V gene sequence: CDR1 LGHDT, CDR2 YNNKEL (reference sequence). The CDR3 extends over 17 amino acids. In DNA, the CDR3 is TGTGCCAGCAGCCAAGATCCCTCTGCGGGGGCAGGGGAGACCCAGTACTTC. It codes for CASSQDPSAGAGETQYF.

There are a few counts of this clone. CDR3 sequence reads: CASSTGRQHTNEKLFF. In DNA form, the CDR3 reads TGCGCCAGCAGCACCGGGCGACAGCATACTAATGAAAAACTGTTTTTT. The chain couples TRBV5-1 to TRBJ1-4; tentatively, D is TRBD1 (5 bases). The CDR3 has 16 amino acids. V was pared by 4 bases and J by 2 bases, with 15 bases between. Germline lookup yields CDR1 SGHRS and CDR2 YFSETQ. Based on the CDR3 plus reference TRBV5-1 and TRBJ1-4, the full variable domain is KAGVTQTPRYLIKTRGQQVTLSCSPISGHRSVSWYQQTPGQGLQFLFEYFSETQRNKGNFPGRFSGRQFSNSRSEMNVSTLELGDSALYLCASSTGRQHTNEKLFFGSGTQLSVL.

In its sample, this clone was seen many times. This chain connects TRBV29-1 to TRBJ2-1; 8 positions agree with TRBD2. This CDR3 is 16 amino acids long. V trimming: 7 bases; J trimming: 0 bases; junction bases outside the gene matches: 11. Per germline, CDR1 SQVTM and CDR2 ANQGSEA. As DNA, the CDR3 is TGCAGCGCCGGGAGCGGGGGCCTAAACTCCTACAATGAGCAGTTCTTC. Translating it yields CSAGSGGLNSYNEQFF.

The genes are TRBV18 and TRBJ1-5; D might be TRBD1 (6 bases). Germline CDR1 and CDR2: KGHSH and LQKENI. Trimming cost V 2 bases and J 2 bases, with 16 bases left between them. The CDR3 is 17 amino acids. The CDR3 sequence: CASSPAPGQGGNQPQHF. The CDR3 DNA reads TGTGCCAGCTCACCAGCTCCGGGACAAGGGGGCAATCAGCCCCAGCATTTT.

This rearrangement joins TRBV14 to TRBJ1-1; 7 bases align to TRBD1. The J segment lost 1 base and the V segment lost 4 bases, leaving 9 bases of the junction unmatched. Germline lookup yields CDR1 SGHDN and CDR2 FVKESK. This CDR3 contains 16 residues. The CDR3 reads CASSRGTAGGNTEAFF. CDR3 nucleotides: TGTGCCAGCAGCCGCGGGACAGCTGGAGGGAACACTGAAGCTTTCTTT.

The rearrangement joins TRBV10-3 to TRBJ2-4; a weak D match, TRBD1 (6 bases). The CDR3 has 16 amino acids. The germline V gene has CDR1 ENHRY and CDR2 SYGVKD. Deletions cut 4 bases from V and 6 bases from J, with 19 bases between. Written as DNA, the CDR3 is TGTGCCATCAGTGCCTCAACCGGACAGTTGGGAAACATTCAGTACTTC. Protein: CAISASTGQLGNIQYF.

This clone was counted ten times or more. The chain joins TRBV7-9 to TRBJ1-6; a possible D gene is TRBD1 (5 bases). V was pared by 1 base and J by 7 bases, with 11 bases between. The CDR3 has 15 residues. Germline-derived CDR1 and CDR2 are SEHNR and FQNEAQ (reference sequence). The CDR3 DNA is TGTGCCAGCAGCTTAGTCCAGGGTAGGAATTCACCCCTCCACTTT. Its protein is CASSLVQGRNSPLHF.

CDR3 amino acids: CASRLGQGAYEQYF. DNA of the CDR3: TGTGCCAGCAGACTCGGACAGGGGGCCTACGAGCAGTACTTC. The V gene is TRBV5-8, the J gene TRBJ2-7, with 10 bases fitting TRBD1. Unmatched junction bases numbered 4, after V lost 5 bases and J lost 2 bases. The germline CDR1 and CDR2 sequences are SGHTS and YDEGEE. This CDR3 contains 14 residues.

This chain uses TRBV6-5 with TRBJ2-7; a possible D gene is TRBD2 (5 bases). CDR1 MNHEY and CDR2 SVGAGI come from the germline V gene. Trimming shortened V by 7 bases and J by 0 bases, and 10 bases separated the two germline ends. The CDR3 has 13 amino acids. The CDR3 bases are TGTGCCAGCAAGCCCCGGGACTCCTACGAGCAGTACTTC. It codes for CASKPRDSYEQYF.

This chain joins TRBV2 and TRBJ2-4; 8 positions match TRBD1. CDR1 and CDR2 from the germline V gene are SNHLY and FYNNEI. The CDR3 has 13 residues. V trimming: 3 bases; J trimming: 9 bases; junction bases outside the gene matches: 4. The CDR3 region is CASSDGQGGIQYF. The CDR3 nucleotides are TGTGCCAGCAGTGACGGACAGGGAGGCATTCAGTACTTC.

CDR3 loop: CASSIKQGAEAFF. The DNA of the CDR3 is TGCGCCAGCAGCATAAAACAGGGGGCTGAAGCTTTCTTT. The genes are TRBV5-1 and TRBJ1-1, with 8 bases aligning to TRBD1. CDR1 SGHRS and CDR2 YFSETQ come from the germline V gene. The CDR3 runs to 13 residues. With V trimmed by 4 bases and J by 6 bases, 5 bases remained unmatched.